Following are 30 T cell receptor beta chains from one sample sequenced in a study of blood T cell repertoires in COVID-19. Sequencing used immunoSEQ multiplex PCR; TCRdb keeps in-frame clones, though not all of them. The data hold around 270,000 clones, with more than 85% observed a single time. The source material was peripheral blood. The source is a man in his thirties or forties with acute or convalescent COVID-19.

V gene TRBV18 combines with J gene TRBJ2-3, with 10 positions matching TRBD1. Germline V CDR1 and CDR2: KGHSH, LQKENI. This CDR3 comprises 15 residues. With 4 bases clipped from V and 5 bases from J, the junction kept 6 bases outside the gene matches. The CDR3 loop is CASSQPGQGRDTQYF. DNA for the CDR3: TGTGCCAGCTCACAACCGGGACAGGGGAGAGATACGCAGTATTTT.

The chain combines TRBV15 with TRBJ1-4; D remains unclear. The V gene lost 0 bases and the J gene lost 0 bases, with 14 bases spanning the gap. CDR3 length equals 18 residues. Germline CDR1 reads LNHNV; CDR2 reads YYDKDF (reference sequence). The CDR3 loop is CATSRDARRRATNEKLFF. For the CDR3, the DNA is TGTGCCACCAGCAGAGATGCTAGAAGGCGAGCAACTAATGAAAAACTGTTTTTT.

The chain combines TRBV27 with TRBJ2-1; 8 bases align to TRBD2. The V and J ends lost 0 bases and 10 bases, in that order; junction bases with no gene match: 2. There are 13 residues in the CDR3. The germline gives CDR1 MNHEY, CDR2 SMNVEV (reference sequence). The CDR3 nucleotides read TGTGCCAGCAGTTTATCCAGCGGGGGCGAGCAGTTCTTC. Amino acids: CASSLSSGGEQFF.

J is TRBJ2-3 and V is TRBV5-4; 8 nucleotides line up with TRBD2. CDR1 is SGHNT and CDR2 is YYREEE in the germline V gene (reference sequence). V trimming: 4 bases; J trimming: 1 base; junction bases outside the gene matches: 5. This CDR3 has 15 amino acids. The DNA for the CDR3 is TGTGCCAGCAGCCCGGGGGGGAAGGGCACAGATACGCAGTATTTT. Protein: CASSPGGKGTDTQYF.

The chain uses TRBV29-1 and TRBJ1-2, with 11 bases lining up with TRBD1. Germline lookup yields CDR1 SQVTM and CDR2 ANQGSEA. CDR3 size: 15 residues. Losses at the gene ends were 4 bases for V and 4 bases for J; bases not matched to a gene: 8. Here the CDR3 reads CSVGRTGGGGYGYTF. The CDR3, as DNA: TGCAGCGTTGGGCGGACAGGGGGCGGTGGCTATGGCTACACCTTC.

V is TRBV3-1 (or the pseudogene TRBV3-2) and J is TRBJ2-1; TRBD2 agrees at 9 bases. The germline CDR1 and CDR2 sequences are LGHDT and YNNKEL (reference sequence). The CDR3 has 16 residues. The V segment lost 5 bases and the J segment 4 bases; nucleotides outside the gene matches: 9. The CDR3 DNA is TGTGCCAGCAGCGCGGGGGGCCTAGCGGGATACAATGAGCAGTTCTTC. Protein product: CASSAGGLAGYNEQFF.

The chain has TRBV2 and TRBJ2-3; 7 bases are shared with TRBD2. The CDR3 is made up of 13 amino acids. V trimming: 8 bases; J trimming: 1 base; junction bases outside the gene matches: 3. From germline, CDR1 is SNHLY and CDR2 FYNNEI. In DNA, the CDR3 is TGTGCCAGCGAGGGACTACGCACAGATACGCAGTATTTT. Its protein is CASEGLRTDTQYF.

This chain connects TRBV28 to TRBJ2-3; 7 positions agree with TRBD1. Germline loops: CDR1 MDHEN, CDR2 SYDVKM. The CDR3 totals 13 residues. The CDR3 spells CALRDSDTDTQYF. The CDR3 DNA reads TGTGCGCTACGGGACAGTGACACAGATACGCAGTATTTT.

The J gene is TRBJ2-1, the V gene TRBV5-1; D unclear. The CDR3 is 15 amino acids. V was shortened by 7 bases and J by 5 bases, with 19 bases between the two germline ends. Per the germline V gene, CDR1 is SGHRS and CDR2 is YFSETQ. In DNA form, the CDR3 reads TGCGCCAGCTCGGCCGCACCTAGAGGAAACAATGAGCAGTTCTTC. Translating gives CASSAAPRGNNEQFF.

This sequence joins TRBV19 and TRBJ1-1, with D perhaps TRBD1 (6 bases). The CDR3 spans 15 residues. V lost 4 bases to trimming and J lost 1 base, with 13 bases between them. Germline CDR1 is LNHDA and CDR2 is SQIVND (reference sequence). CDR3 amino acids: CASSNPGGQNTEAFF. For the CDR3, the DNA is TGTGCCAGTAGTAACCCTGGGGGACAGAACACTGAAGCTTTCTTT.

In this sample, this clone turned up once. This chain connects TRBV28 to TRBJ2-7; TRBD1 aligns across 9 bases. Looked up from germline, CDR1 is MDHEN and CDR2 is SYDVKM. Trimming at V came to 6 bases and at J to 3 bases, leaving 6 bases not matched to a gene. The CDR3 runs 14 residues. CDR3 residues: CASRRDRVYYEQYF. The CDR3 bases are TGTGCCAGCAGAAGGGACAGGGTTTACTACGAGCAGTACTTC.

CDR3 sequence (DNA): TGCAGCGAGATATCAGGAGGCGATACGCAGTATTTT. Encoded protein: CSEISGGDTQYF. The J gene is TRBJ2-3, the V gene TRBV29-1, with D maybe TRBD2 (5 bases). In germline, CDR1 is SQVTM, CDR2 ANQGSEA. This CDR3 spans 12 amino acids. Deletions cut 7 bases from V and 6 bases from J, with 14 bases between.

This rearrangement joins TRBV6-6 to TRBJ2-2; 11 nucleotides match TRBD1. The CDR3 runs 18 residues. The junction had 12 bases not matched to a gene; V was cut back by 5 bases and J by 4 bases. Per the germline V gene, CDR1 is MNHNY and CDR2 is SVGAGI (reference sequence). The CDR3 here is CASSPTGGTGGVTGELFF. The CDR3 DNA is TGTGCCAGCAGTCCAACCGGGGGGACAGGGGGTGTCACCGGGGAGCTGTTTTTT.

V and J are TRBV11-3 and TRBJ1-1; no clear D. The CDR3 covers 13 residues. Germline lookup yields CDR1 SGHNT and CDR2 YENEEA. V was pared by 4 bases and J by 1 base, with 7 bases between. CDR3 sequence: CASSSRENTEAFF. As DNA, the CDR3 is TGTGCCAGCAGCTCCCGGGAGAACACTGAAGCTTTCTTT.

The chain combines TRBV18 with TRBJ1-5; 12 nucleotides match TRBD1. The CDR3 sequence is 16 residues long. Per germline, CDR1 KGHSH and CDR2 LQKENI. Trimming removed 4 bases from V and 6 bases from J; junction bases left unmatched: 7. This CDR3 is CASSQGTGGAGQPQHF. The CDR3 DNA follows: TGTGCCAGCTCACAAGGGACAGGGGGCGCGGGTCAGCCCCAGCATTTT.

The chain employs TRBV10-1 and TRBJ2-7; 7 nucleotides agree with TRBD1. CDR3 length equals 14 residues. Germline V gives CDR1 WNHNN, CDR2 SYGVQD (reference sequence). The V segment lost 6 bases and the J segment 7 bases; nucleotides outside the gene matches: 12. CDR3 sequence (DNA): TGCGCCAGCAGCCTTGGACAGGTCCCCGGGGAGCAGTACTTC. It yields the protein CASSLGQVPGEQYF.

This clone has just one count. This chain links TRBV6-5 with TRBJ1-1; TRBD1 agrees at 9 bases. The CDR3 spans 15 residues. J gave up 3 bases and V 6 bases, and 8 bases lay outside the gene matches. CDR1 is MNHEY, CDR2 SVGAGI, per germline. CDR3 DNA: TGTGCCAGCAGCAGGTGGACAGGGGTGGACACTGAAGCTTTCTTT. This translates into CASSRWTGVDTEAFF.

The CDR3 is CASSPGQFVEQYF. For the CDR3, the DNA is TGTGCCAGCTCCCCGGGACAGTTCGTAGAGCAGTACTTC. The chain employs TRBV12-3 or TRBV12-4 and TRBJ2-7; 7 bases are shared with TRBD1. The CDR3 loop spans 13 amino acids. The V gene end was trimmed by 8 bases and the J gene end by 7 bases; junction bases not matched to a gene: 11.

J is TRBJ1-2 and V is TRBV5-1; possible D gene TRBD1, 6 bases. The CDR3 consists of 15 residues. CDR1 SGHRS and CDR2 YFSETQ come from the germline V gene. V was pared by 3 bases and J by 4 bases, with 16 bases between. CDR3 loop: CASSSNPGTSYGYTF. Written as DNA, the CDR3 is TGCGCCAGCAGCTCTAATCCCGGGACAAGCTATGGCTACACCTTC. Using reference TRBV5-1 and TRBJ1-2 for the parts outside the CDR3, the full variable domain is KAGVTQTPRYLIKTRGQQVTLSCSPISGHRSVSWYQQTPGQGLQFLFEYFSETQRNKGNFPGRFSGRQFSNSRSEMNVSTLELGDSALYLCASSSNPGTSYGYTFGSGTRLTVV.

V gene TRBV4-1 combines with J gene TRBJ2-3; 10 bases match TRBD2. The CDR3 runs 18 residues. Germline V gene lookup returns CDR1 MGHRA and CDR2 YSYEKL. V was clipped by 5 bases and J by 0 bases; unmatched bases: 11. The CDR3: CASSVSGGALTSTDTQYF. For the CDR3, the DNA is TGCGCCAGCAGCGTAAGCGGGGGGGCCCTAACTAGCACAGATACGCAGTATTTT.

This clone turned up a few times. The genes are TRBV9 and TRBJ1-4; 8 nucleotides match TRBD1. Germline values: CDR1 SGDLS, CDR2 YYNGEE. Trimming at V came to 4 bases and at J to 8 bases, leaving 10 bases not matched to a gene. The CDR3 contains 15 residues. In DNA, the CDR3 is TGTGCCAGCAGCACCCAAGGACAGGGTCTGGAAAAACTGTTTTTT. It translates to CASSTQGQGLEKLFF.

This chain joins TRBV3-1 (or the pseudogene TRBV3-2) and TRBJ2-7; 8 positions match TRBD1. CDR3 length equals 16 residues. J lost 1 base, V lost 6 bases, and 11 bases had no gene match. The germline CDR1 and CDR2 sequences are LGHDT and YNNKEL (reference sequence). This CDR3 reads CASSPSGQGRSYEQYF. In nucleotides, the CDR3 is TGTGCCAGCAGTCCATCTGGACAGGGCAGGTCCTACGAGCAGTACTTC.

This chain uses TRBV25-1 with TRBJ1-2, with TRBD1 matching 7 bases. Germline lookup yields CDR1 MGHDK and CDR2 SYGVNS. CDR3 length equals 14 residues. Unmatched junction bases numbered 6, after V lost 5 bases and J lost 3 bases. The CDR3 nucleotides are TGTGCCAGCAGTAACGAACAGGGGTACTATGGCTACACCTTC. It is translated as CASSNEQGYYGYTF.

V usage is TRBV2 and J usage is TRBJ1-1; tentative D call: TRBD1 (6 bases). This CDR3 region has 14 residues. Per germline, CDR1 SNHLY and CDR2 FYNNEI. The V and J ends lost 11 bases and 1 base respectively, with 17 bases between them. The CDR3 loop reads CALKRDNENTEAFF. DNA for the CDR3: TGTGCCCTTAAGAGGGACAATGAGAACACTGAAGCTTTCTTT.

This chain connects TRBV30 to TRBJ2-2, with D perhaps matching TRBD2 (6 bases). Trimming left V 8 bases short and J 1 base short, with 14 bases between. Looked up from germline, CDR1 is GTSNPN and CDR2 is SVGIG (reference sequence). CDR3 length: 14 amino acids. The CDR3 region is CAGTRGMNTGELFF. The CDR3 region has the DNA TGTGCCGGAACCCGCGGGATGAACACCGGGGAGCTGTTTTTT. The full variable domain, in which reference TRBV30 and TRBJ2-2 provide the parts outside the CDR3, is SQTIHQWPATLVQPVGSPLSLECTVEGTSNPNLYWYRQAAGRGLQLLFYSVGIGQISSEVPQNLSASRPQDRQFILSSKKLLLSDSGFYLCAGTRGMNTGELFFGEGSRLTVL.

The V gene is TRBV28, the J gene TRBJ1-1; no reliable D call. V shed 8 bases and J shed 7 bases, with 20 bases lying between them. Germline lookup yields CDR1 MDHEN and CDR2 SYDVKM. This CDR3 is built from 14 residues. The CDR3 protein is CASSYMGSIYEAFF. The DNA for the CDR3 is TGTGCCAGCTCATATATGGGCAGCATATATGAAGCTTTCTTT.

DNA of the CDR3: TGTGCCTGGACCATAAGGGGGGGCGACACTGAAGCTTTCTTT. This encodes CAWTIRGGDTEAFF. V usage is TRBV30 and J usage is TRBJ1-1; D perhaps matches TRBD1 (6 bases). With 4 bases removed from V and 3 bases from J, the gap between germline ends came to 15 bases. CDR1 GTSNPN and CDR2 SVGIG come from the germline V gene (reference sequence). CDR3 size: 14 residues.

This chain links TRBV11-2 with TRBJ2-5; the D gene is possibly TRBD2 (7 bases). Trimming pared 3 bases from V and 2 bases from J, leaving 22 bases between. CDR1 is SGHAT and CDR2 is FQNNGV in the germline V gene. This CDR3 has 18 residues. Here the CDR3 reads CASSLARVFGGRQETQYF. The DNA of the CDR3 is TGTGCCAGCAGCTTGGCCCGAGTTTTCGGGGGGCGGCAAGAGACCCAGTACTTC.

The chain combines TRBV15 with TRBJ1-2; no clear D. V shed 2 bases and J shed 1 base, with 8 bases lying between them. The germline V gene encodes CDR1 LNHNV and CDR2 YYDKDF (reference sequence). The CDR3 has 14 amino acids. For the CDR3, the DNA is TGTGCCACCAGCAGACCCCCAGTTAACTATGGCTACACCTTC. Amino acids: CATSRPPVNYGYTF.

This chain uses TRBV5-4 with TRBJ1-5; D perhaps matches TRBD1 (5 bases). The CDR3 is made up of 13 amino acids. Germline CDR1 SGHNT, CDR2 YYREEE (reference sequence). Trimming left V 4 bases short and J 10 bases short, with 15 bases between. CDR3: CASSRDSTGPQHF. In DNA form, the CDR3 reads TGTGCCAGCAGCCGGGACTCCACAGGCCCCCAGCATTTT. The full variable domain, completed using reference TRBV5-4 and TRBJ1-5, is ETGVTQSPTHLIKTRGQQVTLRCSSQSGHNTVSWYQQALGQGPQFIFQYYREEENGRGNFPPRFSGLQFPNYSSELNVNALELDDSALYLCASSRDSTGPQHFGDGTRLSIL.